This TCR beta chain was sequenced in a study of tumor-infiltrating lymphocytes in localized non-small cell lung cancer (TCRdb year 2021). A note on the overall study: The cohort covered several histologies, both smokers and never-smokers, and patients whose samples were collected after neoadjuvant chemotherapy. The overall ICON cohort comprised 150 surgical patients with localized non-small cell lung cancer whose tumors were resected. The same patients underwent several integrated assays, with TCR sequencing performed together with flow cytometry, multiplex immunofluorescence, RNA-seq, exome sequencing and proteomics. Each patient provided resected tumor tissue plus uninvolved lung tissue from the same patient, with the uninvolved lung tissue described as non-adjacent to the tumor. A total of approximately 50 patients were part of the paired comparison of immunoSEQ T-cell fraction between tumor and uninvolved lung.

The immunoSEQ assay used for TCR sequencing gave the T-cell fraction in both tumor and uninvolved lung tissue. Under the source paper's analysis protocol: For survival analysis, patients were split into high (upper tertile) and low (lower two tertiles) T-cell fraction groups and compared by log-rank test. A signed-rank test was used to test differences in T-cell fraction between paired tumor and uninvolved lung samples. Entries here come from immuneACCESS through TCRdb and include only in-frame sequences with V and J called. Some clones fail to appear in such tables; in the studies checked, an unresolved V gene covers under half of the shortfall, and the cause of the remainder is unknown. That table is the source of V, J and clone size, and D and trimming were worked out from the DNA. This sample lists tens of thousands of clones; approximately 64% were detected once. More than 5% of the sample is held by the ten biggest clonotypes.

The research as a whole found: Recurrence-free survival showed no association with tumor T-cell fraction from TCR sequencing (p = 0.61). No difference in TCR-derived T-cell fraction was observed between the flow cytometry-defined immunotypes IM1 (good prognosis) and IM2 (poor prognosis). In line with immunofluorescence CD3 counts, TCRbeta sequencing supported higher T cell infiltration in tumors compared with uninvolved lung tissue. Because different assays used different pieces of the same tissue, technical variation could not be distinguished from intratumor heterogeneity. Since assay coverage differed from patient to patient depending on how much tissue was available, TCR sequencing was done for only a subset of the cohort.

Based on the germline V gene, the CDR1 and CDR2 sequences are KGHSH and LQKENI. V and J are truncated by 2 bases and 1 base respectively, leaving an intervening sequence of 17 bases. The CDR3 runs 17 amino acids, cysteine and phenylalanine included. The kept DNA is CDR3 alone, 51 bases in frame from the first base. As concerns this clone: Its binding antigen is unknown. Base-call qualities are not available, and no considerably larger clone is one nucleotide away.

ICON enrollment began in April 2016, and the last patient was enrolled in late 2018. A subcohort of approximately 76 patients provided fresh tumor and matched uninvolved tissue for in-depth immune analyses, with TCR sequencing among those analyses. DNA for TCR sequencing was isolated from bulk tissue, and no cell sorting was done. The sample was lung tumor tissue. The chain joins TRBV18 to TRBJ1-2; tentative D gene TRBD1, with 5 bases matching. The source of this sequence is a human donor with non-small cell lung cancer. The nucleotide sequence is given as TGTGCCAGCTCACCAGACAGATCTCCGACCTTTAACTATGGCTACACCTTC. It specifies CASSPDRSPTFNYGYTF.